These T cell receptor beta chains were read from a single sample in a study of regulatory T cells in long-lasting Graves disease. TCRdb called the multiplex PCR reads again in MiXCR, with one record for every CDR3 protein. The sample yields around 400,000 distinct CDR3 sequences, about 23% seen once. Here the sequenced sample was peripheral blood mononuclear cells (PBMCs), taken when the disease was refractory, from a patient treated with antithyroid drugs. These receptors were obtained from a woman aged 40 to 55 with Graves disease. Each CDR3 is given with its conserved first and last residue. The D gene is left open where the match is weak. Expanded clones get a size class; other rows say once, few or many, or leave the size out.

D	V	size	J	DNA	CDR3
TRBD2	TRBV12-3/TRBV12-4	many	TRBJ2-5	TGTGCCAGCAGCCCCCCGGTTAGCGGGAGTGGGCAAGAGACCCAGTACTTC	CASSPPVSGSGQETQYF
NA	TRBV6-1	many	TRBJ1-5	TGTGCCAGCAGTCAACAGGGCTCTGGTCAGCCCCAGCATTTT	CASSQQGSGQPQHF
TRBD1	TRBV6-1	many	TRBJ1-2	TGTGCCAGCAGTGAGAGTACGGGGACAGGGAATGGCTACACCTTC	CASSESTGTGNGYTF
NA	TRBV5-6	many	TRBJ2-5	TGTGCCAGCAGAATGTCGCAGAAAGAAGAGACCCAGTACTTC	CASRMSQKEETQYF
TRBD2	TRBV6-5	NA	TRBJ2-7	TGTGCCAGCAGTTCGGCAGGCGGGGGCTACGAGCAGTACTTC	CASSSAGGGYEQYF
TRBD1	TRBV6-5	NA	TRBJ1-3	TGTGCCAGCAGTTACTCTCGGACAGGTCTCTCTGGAAACACCATATATTTT	CASSYSRTGLSGNTIYF
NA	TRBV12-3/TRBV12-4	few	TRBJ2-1	TGTGCCAGCAGTTTAGCGGGAGAGGCACCCGAGCAGTTCTTC	CASSLAGEAPEQFF
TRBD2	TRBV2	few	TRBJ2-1	TGTGCCAGCAGTGAATTGTCTAGCGGGACAAATGAGCAGTTCTTC	CASSELSSGTNEQFF
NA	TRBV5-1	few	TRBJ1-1	TGCGCCAGCACCTTAAACCCTTTGGGCACTGAAGCTTTCTTT	CASTLNPLGTEAFF
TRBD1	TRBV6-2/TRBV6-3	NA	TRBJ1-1	TGTGCCAGCAGGTACATGGGACAGAGTAACACTGAAGCTTTCTTT	CASRYMGQSNTEAFF
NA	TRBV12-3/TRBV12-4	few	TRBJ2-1	TGTGCCAGCAGTCCCCGCCCCGGTAAGAATGAGCAGTTCTTC	CASSPRPGKNEQFF
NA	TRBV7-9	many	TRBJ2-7	TGTGCCAGCAGCTTAGGGGACGAGCAGTACTTC	CASSLGDEQYF
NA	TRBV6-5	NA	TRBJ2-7	TGTGCCAGCAGTTATTCCATGAACTACGAGCAGTACTTC	CASSYSMNYEQYF
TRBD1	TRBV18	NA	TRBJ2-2	TGTGCCAGCTCAGGGGACAGAAACGGGGAGCTGTTTTTT	CASSGDRNGELFF
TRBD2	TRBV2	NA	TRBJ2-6	TGTGCCAGGCGTCTGAAGCGGGACCTCTCTGGGGCCAACGTCCTGACTTTC	CARRLKRDLSGANVLTF
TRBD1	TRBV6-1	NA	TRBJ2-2	TGTGCCAGCAGCCCGACAGGGGGCCCCGGGGAGCTGTTTTTT	CASSPTGGPGELFF
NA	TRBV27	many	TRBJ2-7	TGTGCCAGCAGTTTATCAGGCCCTGGGACCTACGAGCAGTACTTC	CASSLSGPGTYEQYF
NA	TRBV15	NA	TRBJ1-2	TGTGCCACCAGCAGAACACAGGTTAACTATGGCTACACCTTC	CATSRTQVNYGYTF
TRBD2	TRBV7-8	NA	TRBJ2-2	TGTGCCAGCAGCTTAGCGGCCTGGAGCGGGAGGGCCTACACCGGGGAGCTGTTTTTT	CASSLAAWSGRAYTGELFF
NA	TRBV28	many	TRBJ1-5	TGTGCCAGCAGCCGAGAACTACAGGCGTATAGCAATCAGCCCCAGCATTTT	CASSRELQAYSNQPQHF
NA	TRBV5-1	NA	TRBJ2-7	TGCGCCAGCCGCGAAAGGGAGCCCTACGAGCAGTACTTC	CASREREPYEQYF
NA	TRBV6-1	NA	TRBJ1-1	TGTGCCAGCATTGAATCAGGGGCTTGGGCTTTCTTT	CASIESGAWAFF
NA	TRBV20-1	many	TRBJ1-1	TGCAGTGCTAGGAAGGGGGGGATGAACACTGAAGCTTTCTTT	CSARKGGMNTEAFF
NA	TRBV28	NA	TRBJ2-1	TGTGCCAGCAGCCCCGGGCGATACGGATACAATGAGCAGTTCTTC	CASSPGRYGYNEQFF
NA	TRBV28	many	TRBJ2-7	TGTGCCAGCAGAAAAGCGACAGTTCTCTCCTACGAGCAGTACTTC	CASRKATVLSYEQYF
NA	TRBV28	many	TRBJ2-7	TGTGCCAGCAGTTTACAGGGGACGAACTACGAGCAGTACTTC	CASSLQGTNYEQYF
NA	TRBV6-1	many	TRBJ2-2	TGTGCCAGCAAGGATTCGTGGGGCCGCGGGGAGCTGTTTTTT	CASKDSWGRGELFF
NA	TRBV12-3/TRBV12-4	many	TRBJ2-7	TGTGCCAGCCACAGGTCAGGGTCGGGGGAGCAGTACTTC	CASHRSGSGEQYF
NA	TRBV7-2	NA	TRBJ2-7	TGTGCCAGCAGCTTAGGAGACCCGAGCTCCTACGAGCAGTACTTC	CASSLGDPSSYEQYF
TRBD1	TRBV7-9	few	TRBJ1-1	TGTGCCAGCAGCTCCCCCGGGACAGTGAACACTGAAGCTTTCTTT	CASSSPGTVNTEAFF
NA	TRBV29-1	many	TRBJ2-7	TGCAGCGTTGGCAATCGGTACGAGCAGTACTTC	CSVGNRYEQYF
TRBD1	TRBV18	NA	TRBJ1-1	TGTGCCAGCTCACCCGGGACAGAAGTTACTGAAGCTTTCTTT	CASSPGTEVTEAFF
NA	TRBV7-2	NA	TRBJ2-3	TGTGCCAGCAGCTTAGAGCTTCCAACGCAGTATTTT	CASSLELPTQYF
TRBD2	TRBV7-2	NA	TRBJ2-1	TGTGCCAGCAGTTTTAGGACTAGGGCCTACAATGAGCAGTTCTTC	CASSFRTRAYNEQFF
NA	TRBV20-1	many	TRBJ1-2	TGCAGTGCTAGTCTGCCGAACTATGGCTACACCTTC	CSASLPNYGYTF
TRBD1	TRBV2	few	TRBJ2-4	TGTGCCAGCCGCACCGGGACAGGGGGCGAGATTAGGGACTTC	CASRTGTGGEIRDF
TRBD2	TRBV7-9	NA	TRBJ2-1	TGTGCCAGCAGCACCCGGACTAGCGGAAATGAGCAGTTCTTC	CASSTRTSGNEQFF
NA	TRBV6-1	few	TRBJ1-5	TGTGCCAGCAATGGACAGATTTCAGGGCAGCCCCAGCATTTT	CASNGQISGQPQHF
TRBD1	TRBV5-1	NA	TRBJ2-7	TGCGCCAGCAGCAGGGGACAGGGGGCTGCCTTCTACGAGCAGTACTTC	CASSRGQGAAFYEQYF
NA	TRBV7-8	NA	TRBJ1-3	TGTGCCAGCAGCCTGGGTTTCTCTGGAAACACCATATATTTT	CASSLGFSGNTIYF
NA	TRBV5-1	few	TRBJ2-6	TGCGCCAGCAGCTTTTTGAACTCTGGGGCCAACGTCCTGACTTTC	CASSFLNSGANVLTF
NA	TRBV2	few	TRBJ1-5	TGTGCCAGCACCCGAACAGGCAACAATCAGCCCCAGCATTTT	CASTRTGNNQPQHF
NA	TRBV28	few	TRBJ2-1	TGTGCCAGCAGTTTATTGCAGGACCCTAACAATGAGCAGTTCTTC	CASSLLQDPNNEQFF
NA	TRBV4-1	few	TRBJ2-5	TGCGCCAGCAGCCCGGCTAGAGTGAGGAAAGAGACCCAGTACTTC	CASSPARVRKETQYF
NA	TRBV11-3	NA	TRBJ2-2	TGTGCCAGCAGCTTTTCCTTCACCGGGGAGCTGTTTTTT	CASSFSFTGELFF
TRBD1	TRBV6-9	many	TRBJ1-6	TGTGCCAGCAGTTTTGCGGACAGGGGACGTTCACCCCTCCACTTT	CASSFADRGRSPLHF
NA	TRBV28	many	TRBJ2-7	TGTGCCAGCAGTACCGGGTTAGGCTACGAGCAGTACTTC	CASSTGLGYEQYF
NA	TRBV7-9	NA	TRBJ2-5	TGTGCCAGCAGCCCCGGGGTGCGACAGGAAGAGACCCAGTACTTC	CASSPGVRQEETQYF
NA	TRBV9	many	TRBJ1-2	TGTGCCAGCAGCGTAGGGGGAGAGATGGTCTACACCTTC	CASSVGGEMVYTF
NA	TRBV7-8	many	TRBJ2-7	TGTGCCAGCAGCTCTGGACGGATCACCTACGAGCAGTACTTC	CASSSGRITYEQYF
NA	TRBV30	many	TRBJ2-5	TGTGCCTGGAGACATACGGGTCCAGCCACCCAGTACTTC	CAWRHTGPATQYF
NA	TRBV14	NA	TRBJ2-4	TGTGCCAGCAGCGGAAGCAGGGGTCTAGCCAAAAACATTCAGTACTTC	CASSGSRGLAKNIQYF
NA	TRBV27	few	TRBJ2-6	TGTGCCGAAATTAAGGGGCGGGTCGGCTCTGGGGCCAACGTCCTGACTTTC	CAEIKGRVGSGANVLTF
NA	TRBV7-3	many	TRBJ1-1	TGTGCCAGCAGCTTACGACGGGAACGTGAAGCTTTCTTT	CASSLRREREAFF
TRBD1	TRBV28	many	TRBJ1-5	TGTGCCAGCAGTCCCAGGGGGTCGGGCAATCAGCCCCAGCATTTT	CASSPRGSGNQPQHF
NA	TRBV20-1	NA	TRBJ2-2	TGCAGTGCAAACCCCCCGAAAAGGGAGCTGTTTTTT	CSANPPKRELFF
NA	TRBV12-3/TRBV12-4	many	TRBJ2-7	TGTGCCAGCAGTTTGATCCACGAGCAGTACTTC	CASSLIHEQYF